This is a list of T cell receptor beta chains from one sample in a study of shared clonotypes between healthy human individuals. Libraries were prepared by immunoSEQ multiplex PCR; TCRdb keeps only in-frame clonotypes and omits some of them. The data contain approximately 710,000 clones, 90% of them singletons. Sequencing used memory CD8+ T cells from PBMCs. These receptors originate from a man aged 18 to 29 in good health. Some clones in this sample may be carry-over from other donors' samples. The CDR3 runs from the conserved cysteine through the conserved F or W. Each record gives: V gene, D gene, J gene, CDR3 DNA, CDR3 protein. A D gene is named only where the DNA matches it firmly.

V: TRBV28
D: .
J: TRBJ1-1
DNA: TGTGCCAGCAGTTCCCCGGCAGGGGCGAACACTGAAGCTTTCTTT
CDR3: CASSSPAGANTEAFF

V: TRBV27
D: .
J: TRBJ2-7
DNA: TGTGCCAGCAGTTTATATCTCGGAGTTCCGCCAGGGGCCTACGAGCAGTACTTC
CDR3: CASSLYLGVPPGAYEQYF

V: TRBV15
D: TRBD1
J: TRBJ1-3
DNA: TGTGCCACCAGCAGAGGTGGACAGGGTCCGCGGAACACCATATATTTT
CDR3: CATSRGGQGPRNTIYF

V: TRBV7-7
D: .
J: TRBJ2-5
DNA: TGTGCCAGCAGCCTCGGACAGAATCTTCAAGAGACCCAGTACTTC
CDR3: CASSLGQNLQETQYF

V: TRBV27
D: .
J: TRBJ1-2
DNA: TGTGCCAGTTGGACAGCTTTCTATGGCTACACCTTC
CDR3: CASWTAFYGYTF

V: TRBV10-3
D: .
J: TRBJ2-1
DNA: TGTGCCATCAGTGAGGACCTCAAGGGGGAGCAGTTCTTC
CDR3: CAISEDLKGEQFF

V: TRBV5-6
D: .
J: TRBJ1-6
DNA: TGTGCCAGCAGCCCGGACGGGGTTTTTGGCTCCTATAATTCACCCCTCCACTTT
CDR3: CASSPDGVFGSYNSPLHF

V: TRBV2
D: .
J: TRBJ2-2
DNA: TGTGCCAGCATTGACGGTTGGGGGGAGCTGTTTTTT
CDR3: CASIDGWGELFF

V: TRBV30
D: TRBD2
J: TRBJ2-7
DNA: TGTGCCTTCTGGACTAGCGGTTCCTACGAGCAGTACTTC
CDR3: CAFWTSGSYEQYF

V: TRBV4-1
D: TRBD2
J: TRBJ2-7
DNA: TGCGCCAGCAGCCAATACCGACTAGCGGGAAGTGGTTACTCGGGGGAGCAGTACTTC
CDR3: CASSQYRLAGSGYSGEQYF